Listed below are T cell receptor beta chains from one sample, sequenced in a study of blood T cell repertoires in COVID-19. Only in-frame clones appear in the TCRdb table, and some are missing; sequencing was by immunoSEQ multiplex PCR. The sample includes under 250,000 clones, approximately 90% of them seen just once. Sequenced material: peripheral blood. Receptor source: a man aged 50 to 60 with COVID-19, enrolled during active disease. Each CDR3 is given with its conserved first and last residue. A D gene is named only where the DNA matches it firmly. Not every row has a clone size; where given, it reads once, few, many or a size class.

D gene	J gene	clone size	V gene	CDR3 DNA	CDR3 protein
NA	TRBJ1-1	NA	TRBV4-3	TGCGCCAGCAGCCAAGTCGGGGTTGGCACTGAAGCTTTCTTT	CASSQVGVGTEAFF
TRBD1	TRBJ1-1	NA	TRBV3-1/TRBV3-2	TGTGCCAGCAGCGCACAGGGGGCGACTGAAGCTTTCTTT	CASSAQGATEAFF
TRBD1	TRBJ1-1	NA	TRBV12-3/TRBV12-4	TGTGCCAGCAGCCAACAGGGGGCGACTGAAGCTTTCTTT	CASSQQGATEAFF
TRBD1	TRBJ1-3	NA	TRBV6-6	TGTGCCAGCAGACCGGGACAGGGGGTGGCTGGAAACACCATATATTTT	CASRPGQGVAGNTIYF
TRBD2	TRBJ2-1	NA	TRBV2	TGTGCCAGCAGTGAGTTAAGCGGGGGTGGCAATGAGCAGTTCTTC	CASSELSGGGNEQFF
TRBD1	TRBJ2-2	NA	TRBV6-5	TGTGCCAGCAGTTACAAGGGACAGCCGAACGCCGGGGAGCTGTTTTTT	CASSYKGQPNAGELFF
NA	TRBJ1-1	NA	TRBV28	TGTGCCAGCAGTTTACCCATGACAGGCACTGAAGCTTTCTTT	CASSLPMTGTEAFF
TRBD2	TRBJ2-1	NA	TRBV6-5	TGTGCCAGCAGAAATAGCGGGAGGGCCGGGAATGAGCAGTTCTTC	CASRNSGRAGNEQFF
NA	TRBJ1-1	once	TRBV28	TGTGCCAGCAGTTCCGGGGGGAGCCGATGGACTGAAGCTTTCTTT	CASSSGGSRWTEAFF
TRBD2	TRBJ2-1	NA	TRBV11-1	TGTGCCAGCAGCCCAGGACTAGCGGGAGTGGATGAGCAGTTCTTC	CASSPGLAGVDEQFF
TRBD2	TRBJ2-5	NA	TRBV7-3	TGTGCCAGCAGCAGACTAGCGGGGATGGGGGAGACCCAGTACTTC	CASSRLAGMGETQYF
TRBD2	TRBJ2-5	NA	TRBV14	TGTGCCAGCAGCCAAGCCCTACTAGCGGGAGTACAAGAGACCCAGTACTTC	CASSQALLAGVQETQYF
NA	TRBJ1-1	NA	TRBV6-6	TGTGCCAGCACCCAAGGGACACGCACTGAAGCTTTCTTT	CASTQGTRTEAFF
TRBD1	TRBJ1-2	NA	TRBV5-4	TGTGCCAGCAGCGCCTGGACAGGGGGCGAGGGTGGCTACACCTTC	CASSAWTGGEGGYTF
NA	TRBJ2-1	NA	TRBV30	TGTGCCTGGAGGCGGGCAGACGTTTCCTACAATGAGCAGTTCTTC	CAWRRADVSYNEQFF
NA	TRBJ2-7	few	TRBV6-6	TGTGCCAGCACAGGGGATTCCTACGAGCAGTACTTC	CASTGDSYEQYF
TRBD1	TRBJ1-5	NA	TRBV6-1	TGTGCCAGCAGTGAGGACCTGGGACAGTATAGCAATCAGCCCCAGCATTTT	CASSEDLGQYSNQPQHF
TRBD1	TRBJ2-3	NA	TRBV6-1	TGTGCCAGCAGTGAGTGGGACAGGGTCACAGATACGCAGTATTTT	CASSEWDRVTDTQYF
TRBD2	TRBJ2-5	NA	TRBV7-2	TGTGCCAGCAGCTTCGGACTAGCGGGAGTTAAGGAGACCCAGTACTTC	CASSFGLAGVKETQYF
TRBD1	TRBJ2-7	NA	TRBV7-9	TGTGCCAGCAGCTCGGACAGGGACCTATACGAGCAGTACTTC	CASSSDRDLYEQYF
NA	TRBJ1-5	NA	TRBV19	TGTGCCAGTAGTATAACGGGGGGGGGTCAGCCCCAGCATTTT	CASSITGGGQPQHF
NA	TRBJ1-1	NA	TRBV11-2	TGTGCCAGCAGCTTAGATACGGGGAACACTGAAGCTTTCTTT	CASSLDTGNTEAFF